These 14 T cell receptor beta chains were sequenced from one sample in a study of T cell repertoires in cytomegalovirus infection. MiXCR, applied by TCRdb to the reads, yields one record per CDR3 protein. The sample carries about 740,000 distinct CDR3 sequences, 30% to 40% recorded once. Antigen specificity for these receptors is unknown. Sequenced here: cultured PBMCs, sampled from culture after CMV antigen stimulation. The receptors were sampled from a human donor in good health (CMV status not recorded). Some clones in this sample may be carry-over from other donors' samples.

This clonotype was detected a few times. The rearrangement links TRBV6-5 to TRBJ2-1; possible D gene TRBD2, 5 bases. V lost 6 bases and J lost 10, with 10 bases in between. The germline CDR1 and CDR2 sequences are MNHEY and SVGAGI. The CDR3 covers 11 residues. CDR3 protein: CASRQLDEQFF. The CDR3, as DNA: TGTGCCAGCAGACAACTAGACGAGCAGTTCTTC.

V usage is TRBV11-3 and J usage is TRBJ2-1, with D unresolved. V lost 3 bases, J lost 3 bases, and 6 bases lay in between. The CDR3 length is 13 residues. Germline-derived CDR1 and CDR2 are SGHNT and YENEEA. The CDR3 nucleotides are TGTGCCAGCAGCTTGAACGTCTACAATGAGCAGTTCTTC. Translation: CASSLNVYNEQFF.

This sequence joins TRBV11-3 and TRBJ2-1, with 7 bases aligning to TRBD2. V gave up 1 base and J gave up 8 bases; unmatched junction bases: 8. The CDR3 runs 15 residues. Per germline, CDR1 SGHNT and CDR2 YENEEA. CDR3 nucleotide sequence: TGTGCCAGCAGCTTAGCTGGGCGGGAGTTCGATGAGCAGTTCTTC. Translated: CASSLAGREFDEQFF.

The rearrangement links TRBV10-3 to TRBJ2-5; 9 bases line up with TRBD2. The CDR3 spans 17 residues. The V gene's germline CDR1 is ENHRY and CDR2 SYGVKD. V trimming: 4 bases; J trimming: 2 bases; junction bases outside the gene matches: 11. The CDR3 DNA follows: TGTGCCATCAGTGGTCCGAGGGCTAGCGGGAAGCAAGAGACCCAGTACTTC. This codes for CAISGPRASGKQETQYF.

This clonotype was picked up many times. The chain is built from TRBV7-2 and TRBJ2-3; 10 bases match TRBD2. The germline V gene has CDR1 SGHTA and CDR2 FQGNSA. V lost 1 base and J lost 4; bases outside the gene matches: 8. The CDR3 is 17 amino acids. CDR3 DNA: TGTGCCAGCAGCTTAGTCTCGGTAGCGGGAGGTTCAGATACGCAGTATTTT. This translates into CASSLVSVAGGSDTQYF.

V gene TRBV28 combines with J gene TRBJ1-4; TRBD1 agrees at 9 bases. The CDR3 totals 15 residues. V was clipped by 5 bases and J by 7 bases; unmatched bases: 8. Germline V gives CDR1 MDHEN, CDR2 SYDVKM. This CDR3 reads CASSPSGTGSEKLFF. CDR3 in DNA: TGTGCCAGCAGTCCCTCCGGGACAGGGAGTGAAAAACTGTTTTTT.

This rearrangement joins TRBV5-1 to TRBJ1-2, with D possibly being TRBD1 (5 bases). There are 14 residues in the CDR3. V was trimmed by 0 bases and J by 8 bases, leaving 14 bases between them. CDR1 is SGHRS, CDR2 YFSETQ, per germline. DNA for the CDR3: TGCGCCAGCAGCTTGGCCGTACAGGACAAGGGCTACACCTTC. This translates into CASSLAVQDKGYTF. Filled out from reference TRBV5-1 and TRBJ1-2, the complete variable domain reads KAGVTQTPRYLIKTRGQQVTLSCSPISGHRSVSWYQQTPGQGLQFLFEYFSETQRNKGNFPGRFSGRQFSNSRSEMNVSTLELGDSALYLCASSLAVQDKGYTFGSGTRLTVV.

The chain combines TRBV6-5 with TRBJ1-2, with D hard to call. The germline V gene encodes CDR1 MNHEY and CDR2 SVGAGI. CDR3 size: 11 residues. CDR3 in amino acids: CATQFNYGYTF. The CDR3, as DNA: TGTGCGACCCAGTTTAACTATGGCTACACCTTC.

This clonotype was recorded a few times. The J gene is TRBJ2-3, the V gene TRBV11-3; D perhaps matches TRBD2 (6 bases). The CDR3 contains 16 residues. In germline, CDR1 is SGHNT, CDR2 YENEEA. V was clipped by 2 bases and J by 4 bases, with 16 bases between them. The CDR3 sequence is CASSLSFGREADTQYF. The CDR3, as DNA: TGTGCCAGCAGCTTATCCTTCGGGAGAGAGGCAGATACGCAGTATTTT.

V is TRBV6-6 and J is TRBJ1-2, with TRBD1 identical over 11 bases. The V gene's germline CDR1 is MNHNY and CDR2 SVGAGI (reference sequence). The CDR3 has 14 residues. V lost 8 bases and J lost 4; bases outside the gene matches: 6. This CDR3 is CASLPGQGGYGYTF. As DNA, the CDR3 is TGTGCCAGCCTCCCGGGACAGGGGGGCTATGGCTACACCTTC.

V is TRBV7-4 and J is TRBJ2-1, with TRBD2 identical over 16 bases. Germline CDR1 SGHVT, CDR2 SQSDAQ. The CDR3 extends over 17 amino acids. V was clipped by 5 bases and J by 2 bases; unmatched bases: 3. The CDR3 DNA follows: TGTGCCAGCAGCACCGGGACTAGCGGGAGGGCCTACAATGAGCAGTTCTTC. Translating it yields CASSTGTSGRAYNEQFF.

This clonotype was seen a few times. The chain carries TRBV28 and TRBJ1-4; 7 nucleotides line up with TRBD1. The CDR3 totals 14 residues. Trimming removed 5 bases from V and 3 bases from J; junction bases left unmatched: 3. Germline CDR1 and CDR2: MDHEN and SYDVKM. In DNA form, the CDR3 reads TGTGCCAGCAGTGGGGACAGAGCTAATGAAAAACTGTTTTTT. This codes for CASSGDRANEKLFF.

The V call is TRBV7-6, the J call TRBJ1-2, with 10 bases fitting TRBD1. V dropped 5 bases and J dropped 3; count of bases not matched to a gene: 3. CDR1 is SGHVS and CDR2 is FNYEAQ in the germline V gene. The CDR3 spans 14 residues. DNA for the CDR3: TGTGCCAGCAGCACTGGGACAGGGGACTATGGCTACACCTTC. It yields the protein CASSTGTGDYGYTF.

The V and J genes are TRBV28 and TRBJ1-4, with D hard to call. The CDR3 has 18 residues. The ends were cut back, 2 bases at V and 0 bases at J, with 16 bases in the middle. CDR1 and CDR2 from the germline V gene are MDHEN and SYDVKM. The CDR3 DNA is TGTGCCAGCAGTTTAACACCCCCCTCCGGATCAACTAATGAAAAACTGTTTTTT. It specifies CASSLTPPSGSTNEKLFF.